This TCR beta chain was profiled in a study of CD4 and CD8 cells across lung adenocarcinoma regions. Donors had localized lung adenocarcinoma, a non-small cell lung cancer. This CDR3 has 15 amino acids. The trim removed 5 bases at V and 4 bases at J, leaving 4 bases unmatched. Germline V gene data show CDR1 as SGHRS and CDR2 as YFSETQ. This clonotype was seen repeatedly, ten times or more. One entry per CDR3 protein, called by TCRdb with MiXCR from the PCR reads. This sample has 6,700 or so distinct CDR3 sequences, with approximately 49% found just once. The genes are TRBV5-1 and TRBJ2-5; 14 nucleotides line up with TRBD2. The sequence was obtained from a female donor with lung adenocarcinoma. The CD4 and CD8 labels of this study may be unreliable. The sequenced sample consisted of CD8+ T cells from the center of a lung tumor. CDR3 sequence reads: CASRTGTSGRETQYF. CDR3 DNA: TGCGCCAGCAGGACCGGGACTAGCGGGAGAGAGACCCAGTACTTC.